This is a list of T cell receptor beta chains from one sample in a study of monozygotic twins with inflammatory bowel disease. TCRdb reprocessed the 5' RACE reads; each CDR3 protein has one entry and no DNA is given. The repertoire table contains some 150,000 distinct CDR3 sequences. Sequencing used blood. The receptors here all came from a human donor with ulcerative colitis or Crohn's disease, or a healthy co-twin of an affected twin (not recorded which). The CDR3 runs from the conserved cysteine through the conserved F or W. Each record gives: V gene, J gene, CDR3 protein.

TRBV7-2	TRBJ1-2	CASSLGAAGEFGYTF
TRBV7-3	TRBJ2-7	CASSLTGTKSYEQYF
TRBV5-1	TRBJ2-6	CASSLEGTGDSGANVLTF
TRBV5-5	TRBJ1-5	CASSWGPNQPQHF
TRBV13	TRBJ1-1	CASSLEPGQGLTRAFF
TRBV6-2/TRBV6-3	TRBJ1-1	CASGGGTEAFF
TRBV18	TRBJ2-7	CASSSYTTYEQYF
TRBV25-1	TRBJ2-1	CASSERELGDEQFF
TRBV20-1	TRBJ1-6	CSARLSYNSPLHF
TRBV19	TRBJ1-5	CASTWGGRSNQPQHF
TRBV5-1	TRBJ1-1	CASSLGQGALSEAFF
TRBV5-1	TRBJ2-7	CASGSTGIEYEQYF
TRBV5-1	TRBJ1-2	CASSFGQGEPNYGYTF
TRBV29-1	TRBJ2-3	CSGNRGGTDTQYF
TRBV7-9	TRBJ1-2	CASITSWAPGGYTF
TRBV11-3	TRBJ1-2	CASSARQGTNYGYTF
TRBV7-2	TRBJ1-5	CASRIGNTGNQPQHF
TRBV20-1	TRBJ1-2	CSARPQGPYDYGYTF
TRBV5-8	TRBJ2-3	CASSMLAGGLSTDTQYF
TRBV12-3/TRBV12-4	TRBJ1-5	CASSPGTDNHPQHF
TRBV5-1	TRBJ2-5	CASSLQGAGETQYF
TRBV5-1	TRBJ1-1	CASSLEAENTEAFF
TRBV29-1	TRBJ2-5	CSVTGHQETQYF
TRBV5-5	TRBJ1-6	CASSPGTSTSPLHF
TRBV20-1	TRBJ1-1	CSARVGTGQTEAFF
TRBV5-5	TRBJ2-2	CASSSDSSGELFF
TRBV12-3/TRBV12-4	TRBJ2-1	CASSLVRDIYNEQFF
TRBV28	TRBJ2-3	CASSSSLRGGTDTQYF
TRBV20-1	TRBJ1-2	CSARDGGRGSYGYTF
TRBV10-3	TRBJ2-2	CAISKSPGTSGGPYTGELFF
TRBV20-1	TRBJ2-1	CSASVGGYNNEQFF
TRBV4-3	TRBJ2-2	CASSHPKRTGELFF
TRBV20-1	TRBJ2-5	CSARMPRGGPQETQYF
TRBV12-3/TRBV12-4	TRBJ1-4	CASSLALGGGEKLFF
TRBV27	TRBJ2-5	CASSLSTSGGRETQYF
TRBV5-1	TRBJ2-2	CASSLTSGGHTGELFF
TRBV27	TRBJ2-2	CASSSQGWDTGELFF
TRBV12-3/TRBV12-4	TRBJ2-1	CASSPGGTLNEQFF
TRBV6-5	TRBJ2-5	CASSSSEWNQETQYF
TRBV2	TRBJ2-7	CASGSSYYEQYF
TRBV18	TRBJ2-3	CASSPPVAGGEDTQYF